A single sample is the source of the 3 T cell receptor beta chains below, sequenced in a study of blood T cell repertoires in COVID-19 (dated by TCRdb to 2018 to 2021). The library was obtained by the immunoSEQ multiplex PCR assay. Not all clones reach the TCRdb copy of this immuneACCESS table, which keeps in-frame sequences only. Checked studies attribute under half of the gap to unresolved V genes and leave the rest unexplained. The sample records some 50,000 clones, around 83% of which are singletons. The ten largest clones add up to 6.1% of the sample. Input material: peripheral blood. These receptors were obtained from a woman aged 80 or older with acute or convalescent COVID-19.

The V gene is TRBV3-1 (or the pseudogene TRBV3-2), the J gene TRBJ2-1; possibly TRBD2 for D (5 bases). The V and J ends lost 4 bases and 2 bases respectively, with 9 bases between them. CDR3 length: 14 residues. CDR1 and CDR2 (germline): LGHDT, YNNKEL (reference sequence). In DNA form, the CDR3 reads TGTGCCAGCAGCCCCATAGCGACCTACAATGAGCAGTTCTTC. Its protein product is CASSPIATYNEQFF.

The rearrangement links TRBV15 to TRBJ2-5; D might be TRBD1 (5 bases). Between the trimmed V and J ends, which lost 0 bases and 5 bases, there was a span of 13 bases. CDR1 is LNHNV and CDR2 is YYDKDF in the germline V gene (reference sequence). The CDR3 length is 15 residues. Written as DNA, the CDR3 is TGTGCCACCAGCAGAGATTCGCCAGGGTGGGAGACCCAGTACTTC. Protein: CATSRDSPGWETQYF.

CDR3 sequence: CASSTQGRDTEAFF. The CDR3, as DNA: TGTGCCAGTAGTACCCAGGGTAGAGACACTGAAGCTTTCTTT. This rearrangement joins TRBV19 to TRBJ1-1, with TRBD1 as a possible D gene (5 bases). Trimming removed 4 bases at V and 3 bases at J, with 12 bases between. From germline, CDR1 is LNHDA and CDR2 SQIVND (reference sequence). CDR3 size: 14 residues.